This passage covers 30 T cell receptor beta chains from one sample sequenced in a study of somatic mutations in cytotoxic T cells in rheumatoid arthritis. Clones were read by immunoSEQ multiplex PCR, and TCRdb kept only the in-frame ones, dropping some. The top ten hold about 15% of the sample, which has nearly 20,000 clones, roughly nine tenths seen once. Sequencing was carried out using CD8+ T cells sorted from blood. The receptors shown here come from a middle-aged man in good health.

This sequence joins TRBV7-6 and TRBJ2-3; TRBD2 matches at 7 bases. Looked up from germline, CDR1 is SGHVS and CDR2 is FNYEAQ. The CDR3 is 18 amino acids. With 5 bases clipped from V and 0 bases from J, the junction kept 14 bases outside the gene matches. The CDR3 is CASSVFGLAASSTDTQYF. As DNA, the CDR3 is TGTGCCAGCAGCGTCTTCGGTCTAGCGGCTTCGAGCACAGATACGCAGTATTTT.

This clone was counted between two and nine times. The CDR3 here is CASSLGDQPQHF. The CDR3 nucleotides are TGTGCCAGCAGCTTGGGAGATCAGCCCCAGCATTTT. V gene TRBV5-6 combines with J gene TRBJ1-5; D call uncertain. Trimming left V 0 bases short and J 5 bases short, with 3 bases between. This CDR3 has 12 amino acids. Germline loops: CDR1 SGHDT, CDR2 YYEEEE.

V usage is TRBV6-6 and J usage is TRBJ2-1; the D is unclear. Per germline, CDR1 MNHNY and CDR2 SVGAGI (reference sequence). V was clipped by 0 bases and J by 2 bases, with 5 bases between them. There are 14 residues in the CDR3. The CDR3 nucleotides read TGTGCCAGCAGTTACTCGACAACCTACAATGAGCAGTTCTTC. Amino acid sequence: CASSYSTTYNEQFF.

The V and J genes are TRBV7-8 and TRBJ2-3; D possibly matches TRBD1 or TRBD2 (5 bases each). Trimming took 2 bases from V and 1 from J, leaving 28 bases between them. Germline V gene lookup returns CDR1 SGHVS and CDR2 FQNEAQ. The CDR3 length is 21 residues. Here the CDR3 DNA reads TGTGCCAGCAGCTTAACCCGGCGGACCGAAAGAGCGCCGGGGCGCACAGATACGCAGTATTTT. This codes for CASSLTRRTERAPGRTDTQYF.

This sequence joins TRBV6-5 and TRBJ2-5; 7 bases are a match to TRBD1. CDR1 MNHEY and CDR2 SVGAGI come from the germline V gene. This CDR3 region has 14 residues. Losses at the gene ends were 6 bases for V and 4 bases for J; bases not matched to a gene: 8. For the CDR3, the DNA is TGTGCCAGCAGAAACAGGGGTATTGGAGAGACCCAGTACTTC. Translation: CASRNRGIGETQYF.

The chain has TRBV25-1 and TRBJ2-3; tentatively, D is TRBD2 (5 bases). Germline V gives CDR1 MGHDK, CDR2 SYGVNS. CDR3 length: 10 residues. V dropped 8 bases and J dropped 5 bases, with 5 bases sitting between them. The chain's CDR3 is CASRGDTQYF. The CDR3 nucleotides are TGTGCCAGCCGGGGAGATACGCAGTATTTT.

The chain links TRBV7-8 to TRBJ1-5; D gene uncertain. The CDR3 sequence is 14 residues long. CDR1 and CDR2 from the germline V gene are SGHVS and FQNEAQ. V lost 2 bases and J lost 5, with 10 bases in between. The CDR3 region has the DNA TGTGCCAGCAGCTTAACGGTCCCCCATCAGCCCCAGCATTTT. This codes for CASSLTVPHQPQHF.

CDR3 in amino acids: CAISPSKGQDYEKLFF. CDR3 coding DNA: TGTGCCATCAGTCCTAGCAAGGGGCAGGATTATGAAAAACTGTTTTTT. The chain joins TRBV10-3 to TRBJ1-4; maybe TRBD1 (5 bases). The CDR3 contains 16 residues. Germline CDR1 and CDR2: ENHRY and SYGVKD. Trimming cost V 5 bases and J 6 bases, with 19 bases left between them.

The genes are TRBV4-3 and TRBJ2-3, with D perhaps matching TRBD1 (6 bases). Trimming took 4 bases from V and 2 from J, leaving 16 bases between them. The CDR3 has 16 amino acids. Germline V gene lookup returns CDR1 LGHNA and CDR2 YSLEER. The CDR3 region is CASSRSLDRYTDTQYF. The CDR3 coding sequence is TGCGCCAGCAGCCGAAGCTTGGACAGATACACAGATACGCAGTATTTT.

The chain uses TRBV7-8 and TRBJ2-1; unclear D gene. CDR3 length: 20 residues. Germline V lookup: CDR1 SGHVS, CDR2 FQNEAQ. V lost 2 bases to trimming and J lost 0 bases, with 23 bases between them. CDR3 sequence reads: CASSLIVRIFTMSSYNEQFF. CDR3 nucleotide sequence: TGTGCCAGCAGCTTAATAGTTAGAATCTTTACCATGAGCTCCTACAATGAGCAGTTCTTC.

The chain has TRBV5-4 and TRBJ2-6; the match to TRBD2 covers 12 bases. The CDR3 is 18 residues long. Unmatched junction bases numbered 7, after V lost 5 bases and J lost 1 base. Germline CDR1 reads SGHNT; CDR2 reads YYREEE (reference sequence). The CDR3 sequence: CASRTSGRMGSGANVLTF. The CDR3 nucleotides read TGTGCCAGCAGGACTAGCGGGAGAATGGGGTCTGGGGCCAACGTCCTGACTTTC.

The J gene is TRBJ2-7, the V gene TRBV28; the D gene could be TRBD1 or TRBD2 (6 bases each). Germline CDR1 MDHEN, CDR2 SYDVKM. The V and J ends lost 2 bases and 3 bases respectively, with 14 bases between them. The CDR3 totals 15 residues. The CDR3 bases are TGTGCCAGCAGTTTACCATCCGGGGGCTACTACGAGCAGTACTTC. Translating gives CASSLPSGGYYEQYF.

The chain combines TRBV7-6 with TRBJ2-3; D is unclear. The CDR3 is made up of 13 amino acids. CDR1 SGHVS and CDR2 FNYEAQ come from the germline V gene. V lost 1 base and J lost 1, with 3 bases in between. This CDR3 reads CASSLGGTDTQYF. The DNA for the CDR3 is TGTGCCAGCAGCTTAGGAGGCACAGATACGCAGTATTTT.

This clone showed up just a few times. CDR3 nucleotides: TGTGCCAGCAGTTACGGGGGGAACGAGCAGTACTTC. It codes for CASSYGGNEQYF. The chain employs TRBV6-6 and TRBJ2-7, with a weak D call TRBD2 (6 bases). Germline loops: CDR1 MNHNY, CDR2 SVGAGI (reference sequence). V dropped 2 bases and J dropped 5 bases, with 7 bases sitting between them. The CDR3 spans 12 residues.

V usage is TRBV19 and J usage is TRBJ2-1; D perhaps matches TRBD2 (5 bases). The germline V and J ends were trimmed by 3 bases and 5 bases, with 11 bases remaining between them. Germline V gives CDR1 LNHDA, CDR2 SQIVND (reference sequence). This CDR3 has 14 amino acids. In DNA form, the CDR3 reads TGTGCCAGTAGTATTGTGTGGACTCACAATGAGCAGTTCTTC. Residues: CASSIVWTHNEQFF.

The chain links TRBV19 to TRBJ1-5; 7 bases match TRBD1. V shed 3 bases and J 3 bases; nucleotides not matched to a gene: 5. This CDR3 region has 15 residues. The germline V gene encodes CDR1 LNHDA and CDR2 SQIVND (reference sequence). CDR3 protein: CASSIQDRINQPQHF. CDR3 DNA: TGTGCCAGTAGTATTCAGGACAGGATCAATCAGCCCCAGCATTTT.

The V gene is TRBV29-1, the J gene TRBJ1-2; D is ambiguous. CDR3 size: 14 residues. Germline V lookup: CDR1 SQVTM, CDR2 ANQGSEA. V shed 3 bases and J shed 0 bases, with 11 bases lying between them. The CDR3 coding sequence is TGCAGCGTTGACCCTCTGCAGGCTAACTATGGCTACACCTTC. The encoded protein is CSVDPLQANYGYTF. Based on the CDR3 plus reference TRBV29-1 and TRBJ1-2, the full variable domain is SAVISQKPSRDICQRGTSLTIQCQVDSQVTMMFWYRQQPGQSLTLIATANQGSEATYESGFVIDKFPISRPNLTFSTLTVSNMSPEDSSIYLCSVDPLQANYGYTFGSGTRLTVV.

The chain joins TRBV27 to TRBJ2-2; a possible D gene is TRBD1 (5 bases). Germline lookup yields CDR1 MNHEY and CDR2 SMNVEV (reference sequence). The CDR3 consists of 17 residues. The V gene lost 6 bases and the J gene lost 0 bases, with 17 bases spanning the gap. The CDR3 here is CASSPPRVVANTGELFF. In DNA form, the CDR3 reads TGTGCCAGCAGCCCCCCCAGGGTCGTAGCGAACACCGGGGAGCTGTTTTTT.

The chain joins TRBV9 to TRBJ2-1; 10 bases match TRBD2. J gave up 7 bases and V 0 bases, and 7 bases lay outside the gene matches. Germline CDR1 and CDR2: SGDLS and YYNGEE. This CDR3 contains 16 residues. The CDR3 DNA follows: TGTGCCAGCAGCGTAGCGGAACTAGCGGGACTGAATGAGCAGTTCTTC. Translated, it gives CASSVAELAGLNEQFF.

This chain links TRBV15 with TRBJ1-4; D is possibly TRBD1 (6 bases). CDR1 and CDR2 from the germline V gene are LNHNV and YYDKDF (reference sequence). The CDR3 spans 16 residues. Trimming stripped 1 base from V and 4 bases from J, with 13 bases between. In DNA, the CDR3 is TGTGCCACCAGCAGAGTCAAGGACAGTTGTAATGAAAAACTGTTTTTT. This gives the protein CATSRVKDSCNEKLFF.

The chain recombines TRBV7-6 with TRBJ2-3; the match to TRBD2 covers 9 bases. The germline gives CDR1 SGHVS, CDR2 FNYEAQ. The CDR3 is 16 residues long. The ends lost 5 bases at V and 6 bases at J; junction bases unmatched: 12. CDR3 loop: CASSRERLAAGDTQYF. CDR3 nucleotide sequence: TGTGCCAGCAGCCGCGAAAGACTAGCGGCGGGGGATACGCAGTATTTT. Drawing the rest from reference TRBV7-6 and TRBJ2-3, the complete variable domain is GAGVSQSPRYKVTKRGQDVALRCDPISGHVSLYWYRQALGQGPEFLTYFNYEAQQDKSGLPNDRFSAERPEGSISTLTIQRTEQRDSAMYRCASSRERLAAGDTQYFGPGTRLTVL.

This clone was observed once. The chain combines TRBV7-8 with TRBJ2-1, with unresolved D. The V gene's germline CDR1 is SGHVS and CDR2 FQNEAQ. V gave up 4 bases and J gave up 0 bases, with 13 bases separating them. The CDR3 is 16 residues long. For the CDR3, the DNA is TGTGCCAGCAGCTCGTCTCGGGTCCGCTCCTACAATGAGCAGTTCTTC. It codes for CASSSSRVRSYNEQFF.

The CDR3 coding sequence is TGTGCCAGCAGGGAGACTAGCGGGAGCTCCTACGAGCAGTACTTC. It specifies CASRETSGSSYEQYF. This chain connects TRBV28 to TRBJ2-7, with 12 bases that match TRBD2. From germline, CDR1 is MDHEN and CDR2 SYDVKM. The V segment lost 6 bases and the J segment 0 bases; nucleotides outside the gene matches: 3. The CDR3 covers 15 residues.

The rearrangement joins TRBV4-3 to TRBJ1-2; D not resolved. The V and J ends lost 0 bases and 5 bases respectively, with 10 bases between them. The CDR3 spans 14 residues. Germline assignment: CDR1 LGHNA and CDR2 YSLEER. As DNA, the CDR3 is TGCGCCAGCAGCCAAGATTGGGCAGTTTATGGCTACACCTTC. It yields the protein CASSQDWAVYGYTF.

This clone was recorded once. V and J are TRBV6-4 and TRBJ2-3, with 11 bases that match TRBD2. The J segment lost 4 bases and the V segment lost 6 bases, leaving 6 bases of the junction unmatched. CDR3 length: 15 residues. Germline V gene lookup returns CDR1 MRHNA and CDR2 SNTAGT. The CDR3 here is CASSSGTSGSDTQYF. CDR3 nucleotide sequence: TGTGCCAGCAGCTCCGGGACTAGCGGCTCAGATACGCAGTATTTT.

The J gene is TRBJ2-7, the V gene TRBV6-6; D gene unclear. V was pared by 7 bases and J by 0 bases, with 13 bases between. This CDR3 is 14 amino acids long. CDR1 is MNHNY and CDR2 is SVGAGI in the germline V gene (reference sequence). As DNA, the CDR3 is TGTGCCAGCACCACCGGTAGTCTCTCCTACGAGCAGTACTTC. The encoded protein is CASTTGSLSYEQYF.

CDR3 nucleotide sequence: TGTGCCAGCAGCTTTGGAGGAGAAAAACTGTTTTTT. This codes for CASSFGGEKLFF. The gene calls are TRBV5-4 and TRBJ1-4; unclear D gene. The length of the CDR3 is 12 residues. The V end lost 2 bases, the J end lost 8 bases, and 7 bases lay between the germline ends. Germline lookup yields CDR1 SGHNT and CDR2 YYREEE (reference sequence).

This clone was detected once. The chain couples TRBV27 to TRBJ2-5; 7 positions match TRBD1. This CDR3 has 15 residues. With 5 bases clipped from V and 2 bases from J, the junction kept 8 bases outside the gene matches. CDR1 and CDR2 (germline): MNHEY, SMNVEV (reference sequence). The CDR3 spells CASSPRTGPQETQYF. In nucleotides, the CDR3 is TGTGCCAGCAGTCCGCGGACAGGACCTCAAGAGACCCAGTACTTC.

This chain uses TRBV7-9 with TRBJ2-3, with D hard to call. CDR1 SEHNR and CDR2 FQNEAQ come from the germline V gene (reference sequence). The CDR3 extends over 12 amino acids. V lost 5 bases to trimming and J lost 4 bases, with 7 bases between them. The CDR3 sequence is CASSQAPDTQYF. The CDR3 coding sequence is TGTGCCAGCAGCCAAGCCCCAGATACGCAGTATTTT.

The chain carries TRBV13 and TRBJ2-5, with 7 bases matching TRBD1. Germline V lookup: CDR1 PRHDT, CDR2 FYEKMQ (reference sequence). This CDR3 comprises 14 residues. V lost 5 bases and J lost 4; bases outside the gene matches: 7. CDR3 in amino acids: CASSTDRERETQYF. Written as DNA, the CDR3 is TGTGCCAGCAGCACTGACAGGGAACGAGAGACCCAGTACTTC.